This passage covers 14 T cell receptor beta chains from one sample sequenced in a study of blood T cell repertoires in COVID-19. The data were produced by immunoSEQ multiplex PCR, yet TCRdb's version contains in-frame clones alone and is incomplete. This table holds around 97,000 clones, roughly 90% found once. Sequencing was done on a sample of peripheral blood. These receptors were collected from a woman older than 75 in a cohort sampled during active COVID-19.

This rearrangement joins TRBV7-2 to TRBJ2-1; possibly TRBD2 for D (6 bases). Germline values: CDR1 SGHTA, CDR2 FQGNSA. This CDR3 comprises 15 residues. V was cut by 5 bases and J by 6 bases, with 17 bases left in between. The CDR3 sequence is CASSPDYWGSNEQFF. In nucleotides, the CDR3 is TGTGCCAGCAGCCCGGACTACTGGGGGTCCAATGAGCAGTTCTTC.

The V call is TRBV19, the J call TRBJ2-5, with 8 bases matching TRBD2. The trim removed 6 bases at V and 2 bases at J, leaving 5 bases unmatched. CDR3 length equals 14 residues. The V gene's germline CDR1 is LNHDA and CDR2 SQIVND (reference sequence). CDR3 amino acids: CASRVGGGQETQYF. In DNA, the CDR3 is TGTGCCAGTAGAGTCGGGGGGGGGCAAGAGACCCAGTACTTC.

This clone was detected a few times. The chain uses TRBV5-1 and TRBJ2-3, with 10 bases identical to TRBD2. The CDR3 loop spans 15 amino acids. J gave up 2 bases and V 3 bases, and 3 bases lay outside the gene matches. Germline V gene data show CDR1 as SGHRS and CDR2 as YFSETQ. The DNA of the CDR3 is TGCGCCAGCAGCTCTCTAGCGGGGGACACAGATACGCAGTATTTT. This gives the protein CASSSLAGDTDTQYF.

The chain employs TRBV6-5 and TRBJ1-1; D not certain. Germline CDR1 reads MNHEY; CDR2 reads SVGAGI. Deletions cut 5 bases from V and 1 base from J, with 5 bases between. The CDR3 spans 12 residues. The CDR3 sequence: CASSQSNTEAFF. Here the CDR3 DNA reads TGTGCCAGCAGTCAGTCGAACACTGAAGCTTTCTTT.

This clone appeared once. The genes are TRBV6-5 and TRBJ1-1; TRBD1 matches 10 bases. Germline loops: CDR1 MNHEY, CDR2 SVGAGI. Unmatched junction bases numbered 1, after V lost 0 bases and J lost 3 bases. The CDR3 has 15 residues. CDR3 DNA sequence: TGTGCCAGCAGTTACTCGGGGACAGGGGACACTGAAGCTTTCTTT. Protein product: CASSYSGTGDTEAFF.

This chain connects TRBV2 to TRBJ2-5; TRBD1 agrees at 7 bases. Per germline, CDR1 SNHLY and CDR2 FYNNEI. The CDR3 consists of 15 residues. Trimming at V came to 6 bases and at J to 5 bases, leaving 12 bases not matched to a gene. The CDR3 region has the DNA TGTGCCAGCAGGAGGACGACAGGGTTATTTGAGACCCAGTACTTC. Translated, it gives CASRRTTGLFETQYF.

CDR3 sequence: CASKGRGGVGNQPQHF. The CDR3 DNA reads TGTGCCAGTAAGGGCAGGGGTGGGGTCGGCAATCAGCCCCAGCATTTT. The chain carries TRBV19 and TRBJ1-5; D possibly corresponds to TRBD1 (6 bases). Germline V gives CDR1 LNHDA, CDR2 SQIVND (reference sequence). CDR3 length: 16 residues. Trimming cost V 7 bases and J 2 bases, with 18 bases left between them.

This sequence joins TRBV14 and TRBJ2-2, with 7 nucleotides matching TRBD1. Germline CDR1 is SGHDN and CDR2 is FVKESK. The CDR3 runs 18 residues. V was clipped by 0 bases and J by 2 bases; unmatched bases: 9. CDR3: CASSQDTIGTANTGELFF. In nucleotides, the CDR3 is TGTGCCAGCAGCCAAGATACAATCGGGACAGCCAACACCGGGGAGCTGTTTTTT.

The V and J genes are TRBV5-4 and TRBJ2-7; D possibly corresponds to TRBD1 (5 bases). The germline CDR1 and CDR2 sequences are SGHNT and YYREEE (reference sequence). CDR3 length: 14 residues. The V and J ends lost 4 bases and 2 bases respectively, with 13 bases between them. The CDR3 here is CASSRSGAAYEQYF. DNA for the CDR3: TGTGCCAGCAGCCGTAGTGGGGCGGCCTACGAGCAGTACTTC.

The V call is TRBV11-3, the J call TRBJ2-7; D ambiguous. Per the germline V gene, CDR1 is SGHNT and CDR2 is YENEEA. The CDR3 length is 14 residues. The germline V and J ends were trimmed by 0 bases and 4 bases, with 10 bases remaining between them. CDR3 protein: CASSLEPNGYEQYF. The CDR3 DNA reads TGTGCCAGCAGCTTAGAACCTAATGGTTACGAGCAGTACTTC.

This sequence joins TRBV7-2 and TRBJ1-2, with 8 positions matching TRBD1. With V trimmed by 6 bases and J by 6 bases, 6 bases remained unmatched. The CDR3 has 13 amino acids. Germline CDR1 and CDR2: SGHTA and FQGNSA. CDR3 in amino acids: CASRTGTGHGYTF. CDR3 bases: TGTGCCAGCAGGACCGGGACAGGCCATGGCTACACCTTC. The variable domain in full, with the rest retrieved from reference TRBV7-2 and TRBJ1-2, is GAGVSQSPSNKVTEKGKDVELRCDPISGHTALYWYRQSLGQGLEFLIYFQGNSAPDKSGLPSDRFSAERTGGSVSTLTIQRTQQEDSAVYLCASRTGTGHGYTFGSGTRLTVV.

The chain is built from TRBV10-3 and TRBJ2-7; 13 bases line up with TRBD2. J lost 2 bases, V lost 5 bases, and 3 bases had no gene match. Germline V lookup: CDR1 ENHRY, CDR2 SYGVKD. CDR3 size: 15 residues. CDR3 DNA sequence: TGTGCCATCAGTCCCGGGACTAGCGGGGCCTACGAGCAGTACTTC. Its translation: CAISPGTSGAYEQYF.

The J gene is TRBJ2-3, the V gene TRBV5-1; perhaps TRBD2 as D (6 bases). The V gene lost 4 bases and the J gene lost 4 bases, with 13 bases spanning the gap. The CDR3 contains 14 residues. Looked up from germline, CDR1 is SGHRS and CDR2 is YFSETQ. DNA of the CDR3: TGCGCCAGCAGCCGGGGCGGGGAGGCAGATACGCAGTATTTT. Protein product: CASSRGGEADTQYF.

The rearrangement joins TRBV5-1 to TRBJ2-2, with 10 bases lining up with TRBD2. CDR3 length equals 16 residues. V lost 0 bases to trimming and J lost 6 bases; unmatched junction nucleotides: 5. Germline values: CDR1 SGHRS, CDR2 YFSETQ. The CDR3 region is CASSLEPSGGSGELFF. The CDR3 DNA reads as TGCGCCAGCAGCTTGGAGCCTAGCGGGGGATCCGGGGAGCTGTTTTTT.